The clone carrying this TCR beta chain came up once. Here immunoSEQ multiplex PCR was the method, and the copy in TCRdb shows in-frame clones only, minus some. The sample yields more than 90,000 clones, around 90% seen once. CDR3 length: 16 residues. CDR1 and CDR2 (germline): SGHVS, FQNEAQ. With 3 bases removed from V and 3 bases from J, the gap between germline ends came to 17 bases. This sample is drawn from a study of blood T cell repertoires in COVID-19. Study information: In each case, the material was cDNA or gDNA derived from T cells, B-cell-depleted T cells, or PBMCs.

Sequencing was performed on peripheral blood. V and J are TRBV7-8 and TRBJ1-2; D uncertain. This clonotype originated in a man aged 50 or older with acute or convalescent COVID-19. CDR3: CASSFVAGDSDYGYTF. CDR3 nucleotide sequence: TGTGCCAGCAGCTTTGTGGCGGGAGACTCAGACTATGGCTACACCTTC.